This TCR beta chain was captured in a study of T cells in localized non-small cell lung cancer. Study observations and caveats: Heterogeneity cannot be ruled out, as sequencing used one tumor region only. A median of roughly 52 of the top 100 tumor clones appeared in adjacent lung, which was paired and uninvolved. Peak T cell clonality was found in uninvolved adjacent lung, exceeding tumor.

The CDR3 is 12 amino acids. Germline V gene lookup returns CDR1 SNHLY and CDR2 FYNNEI. Trimming took off 3 bases at V and 4 bases at J, with 7 bases between the two ends. In regard to this clone: What it binds is not known.

Profiled with immunoSEQ multiplex PCR; TCRdb holds only in-frame clones, not every one. Of about 23,000 clones in the sample, about 90% were seen once. Specimen: peripheral blood, collected before any cancer treatment. This chain links TRBV2 with TRBJ2-7; D remains unclear. The receptor comes from an older male donor with stage I squamous cell lung carcinoma. The CDR3 DNA sequence: TGTGCCAGCAGTGATTTGGTTTACGAGCAGTACTTC. Translating gives CASSDLVYEQYF.